Here is one TCR beta chain with its context. Per the germline V gene, CDR1 is SNHLY and CDR2 is FYNNEI. V shed 4 bases and J shed 6 bases, with 12 bases lying between them. CDR3 length: 13 residues. The sample originates from a study of T cell changes during pregnancy in multiple sclerosis. Clones were sequenced by immunoSEQ multiplex PCR, and TCRdb holds only the in-frame ones, with some missing. The sample lists about 36,000 clones; 88% were seen once. Sequencing used CD4+ T cells from peripheral blood mononuclear cells, obtained in the first trimester of pregnancy. The receptor comes from a female donor with multiple sclerosis, enrolled in a pregnancy study. This chain connects TRBV2 to TRBJ1-2, with D perhaps matching TRBD1 (5 bases). CDR3 in DNA: TGTGCCAGCAGTGGACAGAGAAAAGATGGCTACACCTTC. The encoded protein is CASSGQRKDGYTF.